This TCR beta chain was sequenced for a study of OX40 agonist ivuxolimab in advanced cancers. Germline CDR1 reads SNHLY; CDR2 reads FYNNEI. This CDR3 is built from 15 residues. Trimming removed 3 bases at V and 5 bases at J, with 16 bases between. Assay used: immunoSEQ multiplex PCR; TCRdb lists only in-frame clones, some missing. Among 50,000 to 70,000 clones, approximately 81% were seen once, and the ten largest hold 3%. V and J are TRBV2 and TRBJ1-2; D is possibly TRBD1 (6 bases). The clonotype was recovered from an adult with an advanced solid tumor such as melanoma, head and neck, liver or kidney cancer. The input for sequencing was CD4+ or CD8+ T cells sorted from blood, taken in a trial of the OX40 agonist ivuxolimab. The CDR3 region has the DNA TGTGCCAGCAGTGAGGGGGGGGGCGGAATTTATGGCTACACCTTC. Translation gives CASSEGGGGIYGYTF. Full variable domain (missing parts from reference TRBV2 and TRBJ1-2): EPEVTQTPSHQVTQMGQEVILRCVPISNHLYFYWYRQILGQKVEFLVSFYNNEISEKSEIFDDQFSVERPDGSNFTLKIRSTKLEDSAMYFCASSEGGGGIYGYTFGSGTRLTVV.